Listed here is a single T cell receptor beta chain. CDR3 length equals 14 residues. J lost 4 bases, V lost 3 bases, and 7 bases had no gene match. Germline V gene lookup returns CDR1 DFQATT and CDR2 SNEGSKA (reference sequence). While infection was still active, Seattle patients were enrolled and then followed longitudinally. Method: immunoSEQ multiplex PCR; TCRdb's copy keeps in-frame clones and lacks some. The table records about 200,000 clones, roughly 85% of them present only once. The data were taken from a study of blood T cell repertoires in COVID-19. About the research overall: Sites in the United States, Italy and Spain provided acute and convalescent COVID-19 samples.

The V gene is TRBV20-1, the J gene TRBJ1-2, with 8 bases matching TRBD1. The sequenced material came from peripheral blood. This TCR was recovered from a woman in her 70s with COVID-19, enrolled during active disease. The CDR3 protein is CSASPGQALYGYTF. The CDR3 DNA reads as TGCAGTGCTAGTCCGGGACAGGCGCTCTATGGCTACACCTTC.